Listed below are T cell receptor beta chains from one sample, sequenced in a study of T cell responses to AZD1222 COVID-19 vaccine. Clones were read by immunoSEQ multiplex PCR, and TCRdb kept only the in-frame ones, dropping some. The profile covers some 170,000 clones, with roughly nine tenths appearing a single time and less than 2% taken by the ten largest. The specimen was peripheral blood, collected 28 days after the second AZD1222 dose. These receptors all come from an adult who received the AZD1222 COVID-19 vaccine. Both conserved end residues are part of each CDR3. Fields, in order: CDR3 DNA, CDR3 protein, D gene, J gene, CDR3 length, clone size, V gene. The D gene is left open where the match is weak. Clone size is shown for a subset of rows, as once, few, many or a class of expanded clone.

CDR3nt: TGTGCCAGCGGCAGACAGGGGGGATATGGCTACACCTTC; CDR3aa: CASGRQGGYGYTF; d_gene: TRBD1; j_gene: TRBJ1-2; len: 13; abundance: NA; v_gene: TRBV6-5
CDR3nt: TGTGCCAGTACAGGGGGCGCTGGACAGCCCCAGCATTTT; CDR3aa: CASTGGAGQPQHF; d_gene: TRBD1; j_gene: TRBJ1-5; len: 13; abundance: NA; v_gene: TRBV6-5
CDR3nt: TGCAGCGTCGCCGGACAGGGGATGGTATATGAGCAGTTCTTC; CDR3aa: CSVAGQGMVYEQFF; d_gene: TRBD1; j_gene: TRBJ2-1; len: 14; abundance: few; v_gene: TRBV29-1
CDR3nt: TGTGCCAGCAGCCCGGGACTACTCCCGGGCGCAGATACGCAGTATTTT; CDR3aa: CASSPGLLPGADTQYF; d_gene: TRBD2; j_gene: TRBJ2-3; len: 16; abundance: NA; v_gene: TRBV4-2
CDR3nt: TGTGCCAGCTCACTGGACAGGGGGATGACTGAAGCTTTCTTT; CDR3aa: CASSLDRGMTEAFF; d_gene: TRBD1; j_gene: TRBJ1-1; len: 14; abundance: NA; v_gene: TRBV18
CDR3nt: TGCGCCAGCAGCTGGACGGCGGATGGGATAGTATACGAGCAGTACTTC; CDR3aa: CASSWTADGIVYEQYF; d_gene: NA; j_gene: TRBJ2-7; len: 16; abundance: NA; v_gene: TRBV4-1
CDR3nt: TGTGCCATCAGAGAAGACAGTTCCTACGAGCAGTACTTC; CDR3aa: CAIREDSSYEQYF; d_gene: NA; j_gene: TRBJ2-7; len: 13; abundance: NA; v_gene: TRBV10-3
CDR3nt: TGTGCCACCAGTGATTCCGGGACAGGGGGTACCGGGGAGCTGTTTTTT; CDR3aa: CATSDSGTGGTGELFF; d_gene: TRBD1; j_gene: TRBJ2-2; len: 16; abundance: NA; v_gene: TRBV24-1
CDR3nt: TGCGCCAGCAGCTTTACAGGAACCTCCTACAATGAGCAGTTCTTC; CDR3aa: CASSFTGTSYNEQFF; d_gene: NA; j_gene: TRBJ2-1; len: 15; abundance: once; v_gene: TRBV5-1
CDR3nt: TGCGCCAGCAGCCAACCCCTACAGGGGTCCCAGAGCCAAGCCAAAAACATTCAGTACTTC; CDR3aa: CASSQPLQGSQSQAKNIQYF; d_gene: TRBD1; j_gene: TRBJ2-4; len: 20; abundance: NA; v_gene: TRBV4-1
CDR3nt: TGTGCCAGCAGTTTGAGGGGTATTGAAGCTTTCTTT; CDR3aa: CASSLRGIEAFF; d_gene: NA; j_gene: TRBJ1-1; len: 12; abundance: NA; v_gene: TRBV12-3/TRBV12-4
CDR3nt: TGTGCCAGCAGTTACGTTCTCGGACAGGGAAGCACCGGGGAGCTGTTTTTT; CDR3aa: CASSYVLGQGSTGELFF; d_gene: TRBD1; j_gene: TRBJ2-2; len: 17; abundance: NA; v_gene: TRBV6-2/TRBV6-3
CDR3nt: TGTGCCAGCAGCCGGACAGGGGAGAACACTGAAGCTTTCTTT; CDR3aa: CASSRTGENTEAFF; d_gene: TRBD1; j_gene: TRBJ1-1; len: 14; abundance: NA; v_gene: TRBV6-5
CDR3nt: TGTGCCAGCAGCGAACGGGACAGGGGCGTCGCTTTCTTT; CDR3aa: CASSERDRGVAFF; d_gene: TRBD1; j_gene: TRBJ1-1; len: 13; abundance: NA; v_gene: TRBV11-3
CDR3nt: TGTGCCAGCAGCTTCAAGGCGGGCTCCTACAATGAGCAGTTCTTC; CDR3aa: CASSFKAGSYNEQFF; d_gene: NA; j_gene: TRBJ2-1; len: 15; abundance: NA; v_gene: TRBV7-2
CDR3nt: TGCGCCAGCAGCTTGCAGCAGGGGACCAATTCACCCCTCCACTTT; CDR3aa: CASSLQQGTNSPLHF; d_gene: NA; j_gene: TRBJ1-6; len: 15; abundance: NA; v_gene: TRBV5-1
CDR3nt: TGTGCCAGCAGCTTAGTGGGGACAGGGGGCACAGATACGCAGTATTTT; CDR3aa: CASSLVGTGGTDTQYF; d_gene: TRBD1; j_gene: TRBJ2-3; len: 16; abundance: NA; v_gene: TRBV7-2
CDR3nt: TGTGCCAGCTCACCTGGTCTGTTGGGGAACGAGCAGTACTTC; CDR3aa: CASSPGLLGNEQYF; d_gene: NA; j_gene: TRBJ2-7; len: 14; abundance: NA; v_gene: TRBV18
CDR3nt: TGTGCCTGGAGTCTGTTCGCAACTAATGAAAAACTGTTTTTT; CDR3aa: CAWSLFATNEKLFF; d_gene: NA; j_gene: TRBJ1-4; len: 14; abundance: NA; v_gene: TRBV30
CDR3nt: TGTGCCAGTAGTATAGACAGAGTTGGGGGCAATCAGCCCCAGCATTTT; CDR3aa: CASSIDRVGGNQPQHF; d_gene: NA; j_gene: TRBJ1-5; len: 16; abundance: NA; v_gene: TRBV19
CDR3nt: TGTGCCACCAGCAGAGGGAGCGGGGGGGCGGAGACCCAGTACTTC; CDR3aa: CATSRGSGGAETQYF; d_gene: TRBD2; j_gene: TRBJ2-5; len: 15; abundance: NA; v_gene: TRBV15
CDR3nt: TGCGCCAGCAGCGCCGACAGTCAGTATGGCTACACCTTC; CDR3aa: CASSADSQYGYTF; d_gene: NA; j_gene: TRBJ1-2; len: 13; abundance: NA; v_gene: TRBV5-1
CDR3nt: TGTGCCAGCAGCTTAGGAGGCCAGGGGGTAGGGAACACTGAAGCTTTCTTT; CDR3aa: CASSLGGQGVGNTEAFF; d_gene: TRBD1; j_gene: TRBJ1-1; len: 17; abundance: NA; v_gene: TRBV11-2
CDR3nt: TGTGCCAGCAGACCTAGCGGGGGAGATACGCAGTATTTT; CDR3aa: CASRPSGGDTQYF; d_gene: TRBD2; j_gene: TRBJ2-3; len: 13; abundance: NA; v_gene: TRBV6-4
CDR3nt: TGTGCCAGCAGCTCTACAGGGACCTCACCCCTCCACTTT; CDR3aa: CASSSTGTSPLHF; d_gene: NA; j_gene: TRBJ1-6; len: 13; abundance: NA; v_gene: TRBV11-3
CDR3nt: TGTGCCAGCTCACCAGTCGGGGCGGATGCTGCCTACGAGCAGTACTTC; CDR3aa: CASSPVGADAAYEQYF; d_gene: NA; j_gene: TRBJ2-7; len: 16; abundance: once; v_gene: TRBV18
CDR3nt: TGTGCCAGCCAAAAGCGGAGACATTCAGAGACCCAGTACTTC; CDR3aa: CASQKRRHSETQYF; d_gene: NA; j_gene: TRBJ2-5; len: 14; abundance: few; v_gene: TRBV3-1/TRBV3-2
CDR3nt: TGCGCCAGCAGCCAAGAGGTACGGAGGGATCAGCCCCAGCATTTT; CDR3aa: CASSQEVRRDQPQHF; d_gene: NA; j_gene: TRBJ1-5; len: 15; abundance: NA; v_gene: TRBV4-1
CDR3nt: TGCAGTGCTAGTACAAGAATTGAGGGAACGCAGTACTTC; CDR3aa: CSASTRIEGTQYF; d_gene: NA; j_gene: TRBJ2-7; len: 13; abundance: NA; v_gene: TRBV20-1
CDR3nt: TGTGCCAGCAGTCCCCGACAGGGAAGGGAGACCCAGTACTTC; CDR3aa: CASSPRQGRETQYF; d_gene: TRBD1; j_gene: TRBJ2-5; len: 14; abundance: NA; v_gene: TRBV6-5
CDR3nt: TGCGCCAGCAGCACGACTAGCGGGCCCTACTACGAGCAGTACTTC; CDR3aa: CASSTTSGPYYEQYF; d_gene: TRBD2; j_gene: TRBJ2-7; len: 15; abundance: NA; v_gene: TRBV10-2
CDR3nt: TGTGCCAGCAGCGGGGGACAGGGGTATGAAGCTTTCTTT; CDR3aa: CASSGGQGYEAFF; d_gene: TRBD1; j_gene: TRBJ1-1; len: 13; abundance: NA; v_gene: TRBV5-4
CDR3nt: TGTGCCAGCAGTTCTTCCCCCCGGGACGGTCTCGACGAGCAGTACTTC; CDR3aa: CASSSSPRDGLDEQYF; d_gene: NA; j_gene: TRBJ2-7; len: 16; abundance: once; v_gene: TRBV27
CDR3nt: TGTGCCAGCAGCTTATTACTGAGCACAGATACGCAGTATTTT; CDR3aa: CASSLLLSTDTQYF; d_gene: NA; j_gene: TRBJ2-3; len: 14; abundance: NA; v_gene: TRBV11-2
CDR3nt: TGTGCCAGTAGTAGGCGGCTCCAAGAGACCCAGTACTTC; CDR3aa: CASSRRLQETQYF; d_gene: NA; j_gene: TRBJ2-5; len: 13; abundance: NA; v_gene: TRBV19
CDR3nt: TGTGCCAGCTCACCTGTCCCGCATAATGAAAAACTGTTTTTT; CDR3aa: CASSPVPHNEKLFF; d_gene: NA; j_gene: TRBJ1-4; len: 14; abundance: NA; v_gene: TRBV18
CDR3nt: TGTGCCAGCAGCCGACGTGGGGGTTTTGAGACCCAGTACTTC; CDR3aa: CASSRRGGFETQYF; d_gene: NA; j_gene: TRBJ2-5; len: 14; abundance: NA; v_gene: TRBV5-4
CDR3nt: TGCGCCAGCAGTGGCCCCCGGGACCAGACCCCAAGGGTCGCCTTCTTC; CDR3aa: CASSGPRDQTPRVAFF; d_gene: NA; j_gene: TRBJ2-1; len: 16; abundance: NA; v_gene: TRBV10-2
CDR3nt: TGTGCCAGCAGTGCGGGCTATGGCTACACCTTC; CDR3aa: CASSAGYGYTF; d_gene: NA; j_gene: TRBJ1-2; len: 11; abundance: NA; v_gene: TRBV27
CDR3nt: TGTGCCAGCAGTTACCCTCGGACAGAGGCTGGAAACACCATATATTTT; CDR3aa: CASSYPRTEAGNTIYF; d_gene: NA; j_gene: TRBJ1-3; len: 16; abundance: NA; v_gene: TRBV6-6
CDR3nt: TGTGCCAGCAGCTTCGGCAGGAGGAATGAAAAACTGTTTTTT; CDR3aa: CASSFGRRNEKLFF; d_gene: NA; j_gene: TRBJ1-4; len: 14; abundance: few; v_gene: TRBV11-2